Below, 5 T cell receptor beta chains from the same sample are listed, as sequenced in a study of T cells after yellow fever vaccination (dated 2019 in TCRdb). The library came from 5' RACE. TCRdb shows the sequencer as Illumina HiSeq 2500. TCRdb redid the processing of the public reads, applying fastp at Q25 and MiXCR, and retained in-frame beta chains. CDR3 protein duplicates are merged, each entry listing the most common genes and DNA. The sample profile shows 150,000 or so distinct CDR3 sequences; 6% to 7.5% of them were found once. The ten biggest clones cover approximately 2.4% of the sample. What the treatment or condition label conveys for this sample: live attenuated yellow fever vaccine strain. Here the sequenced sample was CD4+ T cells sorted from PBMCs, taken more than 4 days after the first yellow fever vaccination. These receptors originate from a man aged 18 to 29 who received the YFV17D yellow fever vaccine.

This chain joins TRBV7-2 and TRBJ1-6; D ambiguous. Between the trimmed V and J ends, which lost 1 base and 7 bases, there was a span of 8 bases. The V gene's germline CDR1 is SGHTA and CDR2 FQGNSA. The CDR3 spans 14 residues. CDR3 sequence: CASSLDVINSPLHF. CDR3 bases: TGTGCCAGCAGCTTAGACGTAATCAATTCACCCCTCCACTTT.

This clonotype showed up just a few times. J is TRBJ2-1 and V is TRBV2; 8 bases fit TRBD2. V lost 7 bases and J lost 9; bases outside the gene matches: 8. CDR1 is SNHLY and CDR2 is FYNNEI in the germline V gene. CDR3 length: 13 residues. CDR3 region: CASNRLALTEQFF. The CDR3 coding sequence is TGTGCCAGCAACCGACTAGCGCTGACTGAGCAGTTCTTC.

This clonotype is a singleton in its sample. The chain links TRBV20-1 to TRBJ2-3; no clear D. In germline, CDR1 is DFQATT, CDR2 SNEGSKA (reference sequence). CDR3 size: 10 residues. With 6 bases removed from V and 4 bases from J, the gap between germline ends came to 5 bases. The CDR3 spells CSAGPDTQYF. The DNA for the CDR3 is TGCAGTGCGGGCCCAGATACGCAGTATTTT.

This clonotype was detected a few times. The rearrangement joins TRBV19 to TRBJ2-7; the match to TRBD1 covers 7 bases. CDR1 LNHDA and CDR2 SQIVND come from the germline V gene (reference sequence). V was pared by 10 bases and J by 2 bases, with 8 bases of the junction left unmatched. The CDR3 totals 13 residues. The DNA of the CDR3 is TGTGCCACCGCGACAGGGTTAACCTACGAGCAGTACTTC. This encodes CATATGLTYEQYF. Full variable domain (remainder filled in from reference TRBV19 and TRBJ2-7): DGGITQSPKYLFRKEGQNVTLSCEQNLNHDAMYWYRQDPGQGLRLIYYSQIVNDFQKGDIAEGYSVSREKKESFPLTVTSAQKNPTAFYLCATATGLTYEQYFGPGTRLTVT.

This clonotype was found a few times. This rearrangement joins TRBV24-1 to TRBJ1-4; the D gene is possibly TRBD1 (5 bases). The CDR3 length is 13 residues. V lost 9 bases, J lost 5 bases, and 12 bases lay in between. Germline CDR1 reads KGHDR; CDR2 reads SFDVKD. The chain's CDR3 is CATDKQENEKLFF. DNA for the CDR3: TGTGCCACCGACAAACAGGAGAATGAAAAACTGTTTTTT.